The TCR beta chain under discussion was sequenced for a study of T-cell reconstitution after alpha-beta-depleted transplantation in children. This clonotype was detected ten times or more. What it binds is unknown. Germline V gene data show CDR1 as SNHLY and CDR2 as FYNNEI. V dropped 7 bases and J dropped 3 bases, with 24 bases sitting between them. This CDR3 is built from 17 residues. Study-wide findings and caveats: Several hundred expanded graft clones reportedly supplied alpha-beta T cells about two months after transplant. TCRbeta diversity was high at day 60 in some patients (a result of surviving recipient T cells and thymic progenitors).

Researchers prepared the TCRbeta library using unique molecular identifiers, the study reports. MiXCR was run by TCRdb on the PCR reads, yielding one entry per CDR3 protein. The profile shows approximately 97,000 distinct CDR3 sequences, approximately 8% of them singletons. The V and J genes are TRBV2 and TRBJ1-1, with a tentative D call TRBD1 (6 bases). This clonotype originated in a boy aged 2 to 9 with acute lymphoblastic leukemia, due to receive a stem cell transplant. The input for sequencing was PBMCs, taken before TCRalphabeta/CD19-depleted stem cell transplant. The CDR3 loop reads CASNGAGDLTMHTEAFF. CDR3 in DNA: TGTGCCAGCAATGGGGCAGGGGACCTTACTATGCACACTGAAGCTTTCTTT.